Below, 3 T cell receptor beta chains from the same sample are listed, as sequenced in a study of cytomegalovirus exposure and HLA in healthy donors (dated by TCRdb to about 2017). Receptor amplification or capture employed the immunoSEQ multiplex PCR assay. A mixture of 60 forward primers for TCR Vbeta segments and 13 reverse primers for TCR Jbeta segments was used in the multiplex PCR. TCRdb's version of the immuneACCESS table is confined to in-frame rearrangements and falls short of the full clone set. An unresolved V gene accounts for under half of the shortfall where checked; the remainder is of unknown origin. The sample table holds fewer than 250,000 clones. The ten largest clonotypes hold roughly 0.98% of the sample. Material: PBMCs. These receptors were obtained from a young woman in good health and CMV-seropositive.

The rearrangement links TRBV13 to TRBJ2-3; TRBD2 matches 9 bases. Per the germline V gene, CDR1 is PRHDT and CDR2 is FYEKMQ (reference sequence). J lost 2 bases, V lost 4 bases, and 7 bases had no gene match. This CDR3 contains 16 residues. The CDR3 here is CASSSIAGAYTDTQYF. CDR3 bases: TGTGCCAGCAGCTCAATAGCGGGGGCCTACACAGATACGCAGTATTTT.

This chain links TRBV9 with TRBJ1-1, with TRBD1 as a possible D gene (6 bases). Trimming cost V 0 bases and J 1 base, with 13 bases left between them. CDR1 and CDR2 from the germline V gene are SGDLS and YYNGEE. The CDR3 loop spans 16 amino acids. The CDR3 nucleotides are TGTGCCAGCAGCGTAGGTACAGGGTGGACGAACACTGAAGCTTTCTTT. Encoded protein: CASSVGTGWTNTEAFF. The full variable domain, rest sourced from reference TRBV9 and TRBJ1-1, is DSGVTQTPKHLITATGQRVTLRCSPRSGDLSVYWYQQSLDQGLQFLIQYYNGEERAKGNILERFSAQQFPDLHSELNLSSLELGDSALYFCASSVGTGWTNTEAFFGQGTRLTVV.

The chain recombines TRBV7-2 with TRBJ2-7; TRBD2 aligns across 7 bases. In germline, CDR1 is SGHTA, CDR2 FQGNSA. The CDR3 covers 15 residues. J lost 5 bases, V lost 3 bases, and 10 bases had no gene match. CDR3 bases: TGTGCCAGCAGCTTGAACGGGAGGAATCTCGACGAGCAGTACTTC. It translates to CASSLNGRNLDEQYF. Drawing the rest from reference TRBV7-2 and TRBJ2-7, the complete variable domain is GAGVSQSPSNKVTEKGKDVELRCDPISGHTALYWYRQSLGQGLEFLIYFQGNSAPDKSGLPSDRFSAERTGGSVSTLTIQRTQQEDSAVYLCASSLNGRNLDEQYFGPGTRLTVT.